This entry features one T cell receptor (beta chain) sequence. The germline V gene encodes CDR1 MNHEY and CDR2 SVGAGI. The CDR3 extends over 14 amino acids. V lost 0 bases to trimming and J lost 5 bases, with 10 bases between them. The sample originates from a study of blood T cell repertoires in COVID-19. At the level of the study: Researchers got acute and convalescent COVID-19 samples from the United States, Italy and Spain.

Authors' methods: Reference gene primer amplification gave estimated nucleated cell counts. TCRdb's table, derived via immunoSEQ multiplex PCR, lists solely in-frame clones and lacks some. V, J and clone size derive from that table, while D and trimming were established from the DNA sequence. The sample includes 200,000 to 300,000 clones, around 87% of them seen just once. V usage is TRBV6-5 and J usage is TRBJ1-1; D is unclear. Input material: peripheral blood. The TCR comes from a woman between 50 and 59 years old with acute or convalescent COVID-19. The CDR3 sequence is CASSYSSGRTEAFF. The CDR3 bases are TGTGCCAGCAGTTACTCGTCAGGTCGAACTGAAGCTTTCTTT.